These T cell receptor beta chains were read from a single sample in a study of technical replicates of blood from several donors. Sequenced by immunoSEQ multiplex PCR; TCRdb stores in-frame clones only, minus some. Of over 65,000 clones in the sample, over 85% were seen once. The material sequenced was T cells isolated from PBMCs. These receptors were taken from a human donor in good health. Each CDR3 is given with its conserved first and last residue. A D gene is named only where the DNA matches it firmly. Rows give clone size only sometimes, using once, few, many, or a class for an expanded clone.

CDR3nt | CDR3aa | j_gene | v_gene | abundance | d_gene
TGTGCCATCAGCGAGACGGGGGAGAACACTGAAGCTTTCTTT | CAISETGENTEAFF | TRBJ1-1 | TRBV10-3 | - | -
TGTGCCAGCCTCATGGGCGGGAGTGACACCGGGGAGCTGTTTTTT | CASLMGGSDTGELFF | TRBJ2-2 | TRBV7-8 | once | TRBD2
TGTGCCAGCAGCCGGCAGGGCCAGCCCCAGCATTTT | CASSRQGQPQHF | TRBJ1-5 | TRBV5-4 | once | -
TGCGCCAGCACTCCGGGACAGGGTATCCTTGTGCAGTTCTTC | CASTPGQGILVQFF | TRBJ2-1 | TRBV10-1 | - | TRBD1
TGTGCCAGCAGCTTATATTTGGCGGGGGACAACGAGCAGTACTTC | CASSLYLAGDNEQYF | TRBJ2-7 | TRBV7-6 | - | -
TGTGCCAGCAGCCTAACCAACAATGAAAAACTGTTTTTT | CASSLTNNEKLFF | TRBJ1-4 | TRBV7-9 | - | -
TGTGCCAGCAGTTACTCCGGGAAGAACAATGAGCAGTTCTTC | CASSYSGKNNEQFF | TRBJ2-1 | TRBV6-5 | - | -
TGCAGCGCTAATCCTCCTTCCGTCCAGGGGGACTATGGCTACACCTTC | CSANPPSVQGDYGYTF | TRBJ1-2 | TRBV29-1 | - | TRBD1
TGCAGCGTGGAGGACAGGGGGGGTATCGGGGATACGCAGTATTTT | CSVEDRGGIGDTQYF | TRBJ2-3 | TRBV29-1 | once | TRBD1
TGTGCCAGCAGCTTAGACCCATCTAGCGACTACGAGCAGTACTTC | CASSLDPSSDYEQYF | TRBJ2-7 | TRBV11-3 | - | -